The 28 T cell receptor beta chains listed next were all sequenced from one sample in a study of blood T cells in healthy people across ages (dated by TCRdb to the mid-2010s). The library came from 5' RACE. Sequencing took place on an Illumina HiSeq 2500. A second PCR of about 7 to 12 cycles was run with a J-beta primer mix and a sample-barcoded 5' primer. In-frame beta chains were kept once TCRdb had trimmed the public reads at Q25 with fastp and called clones with MiXCR. Entries are consolidated by CDR3 protein sequence, retaining the most common genes and DNA. For this sample there are hundreds of thousands of distinct CDR3 sequences; nearly 25% appear just once. 8.5% to 9.5% of the sample goes to the ten largest clones. These same records also appear under a second study, on T cells of mothers and their children.

Specimen: blood. The receptors derive from a boy younger than 18 in good health.

The chain couples TRBV4-3 to TRBJ2-5; weak D call: TRBD1 (6 bases). V was shortened by 4 bases and J by 7 bases, with 22 bases between the two germline ends. CDR1 is LGHNA and CDR2 is YSLEER in the germline V gene. The CDR3 has 16 amino acids. The CDR3 reads CASSRLAQGTGRTQYF. The CDR3 DNA reads as TGCGCCAGCAGCCGATTGGCTCAGGGGACCGGGCGGACCCAGTACTTC.

The CDR3, as DNA: TGCAGCGTCATCAGGGAGGGCGCCGGTGAAAAACTGTTTTTT. Residues: CSVIREGAGEKLFF. The chain carries TRBV29-1 and TRBJ1-4; perhaps TRBD1 as D (5 bases). In germline, CDR1 is SQVTM, CDR2 ANQGSEA. The V end lost 6 bases, the J end lost 7 bases, and 18 bases lay between the germline ends. This CDR3 is 14 amino acids long.

V usage is TRBV18 and J usage is TRBJ1-3; D unclear. The CDR3 has 16 amino acids. Germline CDR1 KGHSH, CDR2 LQKENI. V was clipped by 0 bases and J by 2 bases, with 11 bases between them. CDR3 loop: CASSPPVGFTGNTIYF. CDR3 nucleotides: TGTGCCAGCTCACCACCGGTGGGTTTTACTGGAAACACCATATATTTT.

This clonotype showed up just a few times. One end of the junction is discordant with germline, which a read error may explain. This rearrangement joins TRBV20-1 to TRBJ2-5; the match to TRBD2 covers 7 bases. The DNA end is more similar to TRBJ2-7, so the J call may be wrong. The CDR3 spans 14 residues. The V gene's germline CDR1 is DFQATT and CDR2 SNEGSKA (reference sequence). This CDR3 reads CGASRGGPPYEQYF. The DNA of the CDR3 is TGCGGTGCTAGTCGCGGGGGTCCCCCCTACGAGCAGTACTTC.

V and J are TRBV27 and TRBJ1-5; D not certain. Germline V gene data show CDR1 as MNHEY and CDR2 as SMNVEV (reference sequence). The CDR3 spans 16 residues. V lost 4 bases to trimming and J lost 0 bases, with 13 bases between them. The CDR3: CASSSSPSLSNQPQHF. DNA of the CDR3: TGTGCCAGCAGTTCCTCTCCAAGCCTTAGCAATCAGCCCCAGCATTTT.

The chain couples TRBV7-9 to TRBJ2-5; 16 nucleotides line up with TRBD2. The tail of the sequence fits TRBJ2-1 better, so the J call may be wrong. Per germline, CDR1 SEHNR and CDR2 FQNEAQ (reference sequence). The CDR3 totals 17 residues. The CDR3 bases are TGTGCCAGCAGCCAGGGACTAGCGGGAGGGGTTGCAAATGAGCAGTTCTTC. Its translation: CASSQGLAGGVANEQFF.

Concerning this clonotype itself: The conserved final phenylalanine or tryptophan is absent from the CDR3, which likely points to a read error. The genes are TRBV19 and TRBJ1-1, with 8 bases aligning to TRBD1. Germline V gene data show CDR1 as LNHDA and CDR2 as SQIVND (reference sequence). The CDR3 runs 15 residues. V was clipped by 0 bases and J by 4 bases; unmatched bases: 4. CDR3 amino acids: CASSIDGTGVTEAFS. CDR3 in DNA: TGTGCCAGTAGTATAGATGGGACAGGTGTCACTGAAGCTTTCTCT.

The rearrangement uses TRBV20-1 and TRBJ2-5; 9 nucleotides match TRBD1. The end of the DNA fits TRBJ2-7 better, so the J call may be wrong. This CDR3 spans 13 amino acids. CDR1 and CDR2 (germline): DFQATT, SNEGSKA (reference sequence). This chain's CDR3 is CSANPTGGGEQYF. CDR3 coding DNA: TGCAGTGCTAACCCTACAGGGGGCGGCGAGCAGTACTTC.

V is TRBV5-1 and J is TRBJ2-7; D not certain. CDR1 SGHRS and CDR2 YFSETQ come from the germline V gene. CDR3 length equals 14 residues. The V end was cut by 0 bases, the J end by 5 bases, with 12 bases between. Here the CDR3 DNA reads TGCGCCAGCAGCTTGGCGTCGGCAGTGAACGAGCAGTACTTC. Translating it yields CASSLASAVNEQYF.

Comment on this clonotype: One junction end disagrees with the germline gene, perhaps due to a read error. The V and J genes are TRBV10-3 and TRBJ1-4; the D is unclear. Germline CDR1 reads ENHRY; CDR2 reads SYGVKD. The length of the CDR3 is 16 residues. The CDR3 is CAVSDPKIATNEKLFF. As DNA, the CDR3 is TGTGCCGTCAGTGACCCCAAGATTGCAACTAATGAAAAACTGTTTTTT.

CDR3 bases: TGCGCCAGCAGCCCCGAGGGGCCCAATTCCTACGAGCAGTACTTC. Protein product: CASSPEGPNSYEQYF. The chain has TRBV5-1 and TRBJ2-5, with D perhaps being TRBD1 or TRBD2 (5 bases each). The J call may not be correct, given that the DNA end is closer to TRBJ2-7. The CDR3 covers 15 residues. CDR1 and CDR2 (germline): SGHRS, YFSETQ.

This chain joins TRBV7-8 and TRBJ1-6; 8 bases map to TRBD1. Germline V gene lookup returns CDR1 SGHVS and CDR2 FQNEAQ. The length of the CDR3 is 15 residues. Trimming at V came to 5 bases and at J to 10 bases, leaving 10 bases not matched to a gene. The CDR3 is CASSPGQGRTSPLHF. DNA of the CDR3: TGTGCCAGCAGCCCCGGACAGGGACGTACATCACCCCTCCACTTT.

This clonotype was counted between two and nine times. V usage is TRBV7-2 and J usage is TRBJ2-6; 7 bases align to TRBD2. V was pared by 6 bases and J by 0 bases, with 11 bases of the junction left unmatched. The CDR3 runs to 18 residues. Germline lookup yields CDR1 SGHTA and CDR2 FQGNSA. CDR3 in amino acids: CASSSKTSWGSGANVLTF. The CDR3 DNA is TGTGCCAGCAGTTCCAAGACTAGCTGGGGCTCTGGGGCCAACGTCCTGACTTTC.

Concerning this clonotype itself: A read error may account for a junction end that differs from germline. The rearrangement uses TRBV3-1 and TRBJ1-4; D is possibly TRBD1 (6 bases). The CDR3 totals 12 residues. Germline assignment: CDR1 LGHDT and CDR2 YNNKEL (reference sequence). Written as DNA, the CDR3 is TGTGCCGGCAGTCAGGGGAATGGAAAACTGTTTTTT. Encoded protein: CAGSQGNGKLFF.

This clonotype was observed a few times. V and J are TRBV28 and TRBJ1-5; D remains ambiguous. The germline V gene encodes CDR1 MDHEN and CDR2 SYDVKM. Trimming cost V 3 bases and J 15 bases, with 12 bases left between them. This CDR3 is 11 amino acids long. For the CDR3, the DNA is TGTGCCAGCAGTTTCCTAGCTAGTCGGCATTTT. Its translation is CASSFLASRHF. The full variable domain, in which reference TRBV28 and TRBJ1-5 provide the parts outside the CDR3, is DVKVTQSSRYLVKRTGEKVFLECVQDMDHENMFWYRQDPGLGLRLIYFSYDVKMKEKGDIPEGYSVSREKKERFSLILESASTNQTSMYLCASSFLASRHFGDGTRLSIL.

This sequence joins TRBV7-9 and TRBJ2-1; 7 bases match TRBD2. The trim removed 6 bases at V and 4 bases at J, leaving 6 bases unmatched. The V gene's germline CDR1 is SEHNR and CDR2 FQNEAQ (reference sequence). The CDR3 contains 14 residues. The CDR3 DNA reads TGTGCCAGCAGTTGGGCTAGCGGTTACAATGAGCAGTTCTTC. It yields the protein CASSWASGYNEQFF.

This clonotype was seen a handful of times. This chain uses TRBV20-1 with TRBJ2-5; no reliable D call. This CDR3 is 11 amino acids long. V lost 4 bases and J 4 bases, leaving 7 bases between the germline ends. Germline V gene lookup returns CDR1 DFQATT and CDR2 SNEGSKA (reference sequence). The CDR3 nucleotides read TGCAGTGCTACGGAGCGAGAGACCCAGTACTTC. Amino acids: CSATERETQYF.

The chain uses TRBV7-9 and TRBJ1-3; maybe TRBD1 (5 bases). Germline-derived CDR1 and CDR2 are SEHNR and FQNEAQ (reference sequence). The germline V and J ends were trimmed by 4 bases and 0 bases, with 13 bases remaining between them. The CDR3 runs 16 residues. CDR3 region: CASSSYKGNSGNTIYF. Here the CDR3 DNA reads TGTGCCAGCAGCTCTTACAAGGGGAACTCTGGAAACACCATATATTTT.

The chain is built from TRBV12-3 or TRBV12-4 and TRBJ2-7; TRBD1 matches at 9 bases. With 6 bases clipped from V and 6 bases from J, the junction kept 9 bases outside the gene matches. The CDR3 contains 14 residues. The CDR3: CASSSRDRVLEQYF. CDR3 DNA sequence: TGTGCCAGCAGCTCCCGGGACAGGGTGCTCGAGCAGTACTTC.

This chain links TRBV9 with TRBJ1-3, with TRBD1 as a possible D gene (6 bases). Germline CDR1 is SGDLS and CDR2 is YYNGEE. The ends were cut back, 3 bases at V and 3 bases at J, with 16 bases in the middle. The length of the CDR3 is 16 residues. CDR3 sequence (DNA): TGTGCCAGCAGCGCGAAGCGGACAGACTTTGGAAACACCATATATTTT. Protein: CASSAKRTDFGNTIYF.

V gene TRBV24-1 combines with J gene TRBJ2-6; 7 nucleotides align to TRBD1. The CDR3 is 15 amino acids. V trimming: 3 bases; J trimming: 2 bases; junction bases outside the gene matches: 0. Germline V gene data show CDR1 as KGHDR and CDR2 as SFDVKD. The CDR3 nucleotides read TGTGCCACCAGTGATCAGGGGGCTGGGGCCAACGTCCTGACTTTC. Its protein is CATSDQGAGANVLTF.

This chain joins TRBV9 and TRBJ1-5; 7 positions agree with TRBD1. Germline-derived CDR1 and CDR2 are SGDLS and YYNGEE. The trim removed 4 bases at V and 2 bases at J, leaving 9 bases unmatched. The CDR3 runs to 16 residues. CDR3 amino acids: CASSPGAGQGNQPQHF. The CDR3 DNA sequence: TGTGCCAGCAGCCCCGGGGCAGGACAGGGCAATCAGCCCCAGCATTTT.

This chain uses TRBV7-2 with TRBJ2-3, with D unresolved. The germline V gene encodes CDR1 SGHTA and CDR2 FQGNSA. With 7 bases removed from V and 1 base from J, the gap between germline ends came to 9 bases. The CDR3 consists of 13 residues. The CDR3 region is CASTVSRTDTQYF. Written as DNA, the CDR3 is TGTGCCAGCACCGTCTCCCGCACAGATACGCAGTATTTT.

This clonotype was seen a few times. This sequence joins TRBV7-9 and TRBJ1-2; weak D call: TRBD1 (6 bases). The CDR3 has 15 residues. Trimming removed 5 bases from V and 0 bases from J, with 13 bases in between. The germline V gene encodes CDR1 SEHNR and CDR2 FQNEAQ (reference sequence). The CDR3 bases are TGTGCCAGCAGCACACTGGACAGTCCTAACTATGGCTACACCTTC. It is translated as CASSTLDSPNYGYTF.

The V and J genes are TRBV7-3 and TRBJ2-3; 9 bases line up with TRBD1. The length of the CDR3 is 17 residues. Germline V CDR1 and CDR2: SGHTA, FQGTGA. The V segment lost 4 bases and the J segment 2 bases; nucleotides outside the gene matches: 10. CDR3 DNA: TGTGCCAGCAGCTCTAACCCCGGGACAGGGTCCACAGATACGCAGTATTTT. Translating it yields CASSSNPGTGSTDTQYF.

The gene calls are TRBV7-3 and TRBJ2-1, with TRBD1 identical over 9 bases. V dropped 5 bases and J dropped 4; count of bases not matched to a gene: 9. This CDR3 is 16 amino acids long. Germline V gene lookup returns CDR1 SGHTA and CDR2 FQGTGA. As DNA, the CDR3 is TGTGCCAGCAGCCCTCGTACCGGGACAGGGTACAATGAGCAGTTCTTC. It is translated as CASSPRTGTGYNEQFF.

J is TRBJ2-5 and V is TRBV28; perhaps TRBD1 as D (8 bases). With 4 bases removed from V and 2 bases from J, the gap between germline ends came to 20 bases. Germline V lookup: CDR1 MDHEN, CDR2 SYDVKM. The CDR3 runs 17 residues. For the CDR3, the DNA is TGTGCCAGCAGTTCGGCCGGCGGACAGGGAGGGCAAGAGACCCAGTACTTC. Amino acids: CASSSAGGQGGQETQYF. The whole variable domain, filled in from reference TRBV28 and TRBJ2-5, reads DVKVTQSSRYLVKRTGEKVFLECVQDMDHENMFWYRQDPGLGLRLIYFSYDVKMKEKGDIPEGYSVSREKKERFSLILESASTNQTSMYLCASSSAGGQGGQETQYFGPGTRLLVL.

The chain recombines TRBV5-1 with TRBJ2-1, with 10 bases fitting TRBD1. J gave up 5 bases and V 2 bases, and 4 bases lay outside the gene matches. The CDR3 totals 15 residues. Germline assignment: CDR1 SGHRS and CDR2 YFSETQ. In nucleotides, the CDR3 is TGCGCCAGCAGCTTAGGGGACAGGGGTAACAATGAGCAGTTCTTC. This translates into CASSLGDRGNNEQFF.